This T cell receptor (beta chain) was captured in a study of T cell responses to AZD1222 COVID-19 vaccine. The assay was immunoSEQ multiplex PCR, and TCRdb's table has in-frame clones only and misses some. The sample shows about 130,000 clones, roughly 90% of them seen only once. The germline CDR1 and CDR2 sequences are LGHNA and YSLEER. The CDR3 spans 14 residues. V was clipped by 4 bases and J by 3 bases; unmatched bases: 4. A note on this clone: Different DNA sequences within this sample yield the same CDR3.

Sequencing used peripheral blood, obtained on day 0 of AZD1222 vaccination. This clonotype was obtained from an adult in good health. The gene calls are TRBV4-3 and TRBJ2-7; 9 positions agree with TRBD1. This CDR3 is CASSPGGQGYEQYF. The CDR3 DNA reads TGCGCCAGCAGCCCAGGGGGACAGGGCTACGAGCAGTACTTC.